The 3 T cell receptor beta chains below were found in one sample sequenced in a study of shared clonotypes between healthy human individuals. Using immunoSEQ multiplex PCR, the repertoire was profiled, and TCRdb retains in-frame clones only, with some absent. The sample lists around 2.1 million clones, more than 90% occurring once. Sequencing input: naive CD4+ T cells sorted from blood. The subset was: CD45RA+ positively selected. The receptors shown here come from a young man in good health.

This rearrangement joins TRBV29-1 to TRBJ1-1; D is undetermined. Per the germline V gene, CDR1 is SQVTM and CDR2 is ANQGSEA. CDR3 length: 14 residues. V was pared by 5 bases and J by 7 bases, with 20 bases between. CDR3 DNA: TGCAGCGTTCTAAGGTCGGGTCCAGGTCTTGAAGCTTTCTTT. Translated, it gives CSVLRSGPGLEAFF.

The chain links TRBV6-1 to TRBJ1-2; a weak D match, TRBD1 (5 bases). Germline CDR1 MNHNS, CDR2 SASEGT. The V end was cut by 10 bases, the J end by 1 base, with 13 bases between. The length of the CDR3 is 13 residues. In nucleotides, the CDR3 is TGTGCCACCGGGACGGATTATAACTATGGCTACACCTTC. It encodes CATGTDYNYGYTF.

This chain connects TRBV11-2 to TRBJ1-2; D is undetermined. The germline CDR1 and CDR2 sequences are SGHAT and FQNNGV. The CDR3 loop spans 13 amino acids. Between the trimmed V and J ends, which lost 1 base and 8 bases, there was a span of 11 bases. The DNA for the CDR3 is TGTGCCAGCAGCTTAGCACCTCCGGAGGGCTACACCTTC. This encodes CASSLAPPEGYTF.